The clone carrying this T cell receptor (beta chain) came up many times. Its antigen is unidentified. This record comes from a study of response to subunit inactivated influenza vaccine. Study-wide points: It was suggested by the authors that few new T cells are recruited by each seasonal influenza vaccination.

Trimming stripped 1 base from V and 0 bases from J, with 9 bases between. The length of the CDR3 is 16 residues. CDR1 and CDR2 from the germline V gene are LGHNA and YSLEER. MiXCR was run by TCRdb on the RT-PCR reads, yielding one entry per CDR3 protein. The data contain 530,000 or so distinct CDR3 sequences, approximately 12% of them seen just once; the ten biggest clones take up roughly 10%. The TCR sequence derives from a man in his fifties or sixties who received an inactivated influenza vaccine. Sequenced here: PBMCs from blood, sampled on the day of vaccination. The gene calls are TRBV4-3 and TRBJ2-2, with a weak D call TRBD1 (5 bases). The chain's CDR3 is CASSQVLQANTGELFF. The CDR3 coding sequence is TGCGCCAGCAGCCAAGTCCTACAGGCGAACACCGGGGAGCTGTTTTTT.